This note documents a single T cell receptor beta chain sequence. Its antigen is unknown. The sample is drawn from a study of Graves' ophthalmopathy and Graves' hyperthyroidism. The term stable hyperthyroidism indicated an absence of ophthalmopathy within 18 months of follow-up. The hyperthyroidism patients had a new diagnosis of under 2 months' duration and were aged 18 to 65. The authors used Ficoll-Paque density gradient centrifugation to separate PBMCs. The input was roughly 9.3 ml of fresh peripheral blood. Amplification of TCR beta CDR3 regions used RNA transcripts. HTBI primers primed a first-round RT-PCR, and a second-round multiplex PCR followed. TCRdb analysed the multiplex PCR reads with MiXCR anew, one entry per CDR3 protein. Here the sample spans roughly 350,000 distinct CDR3 sequences, about 17% being singletons. Study observations and caveats: Using 13 signatures, a model distinguished ophthalmopathy from stable hyperthyroidism, reaching more than 85% sensitivity and around 81% specificity.

The V and J ends lost 5 bases and 4 bases, in that order; junction bases with no gene match: 3. CDR1 is MNHEY and CDR2 is SMNVEV in the germline V gene (reference sequence). The CDR3 covers 13 residues. The chain recombines TRBV27 with TRBJ1-2, with 8 positions matching TRBD1. The sequenced sample consisted of peripheral blood. This clonotype originated in an adult woman with stable Graves' hyperthyroidism. The CDR3, as DNA: TGTGCCAGCAGTGTCACAGGGGGCTATGGCTACACCTTC. Translation gives CASSVTGGYGYTF.